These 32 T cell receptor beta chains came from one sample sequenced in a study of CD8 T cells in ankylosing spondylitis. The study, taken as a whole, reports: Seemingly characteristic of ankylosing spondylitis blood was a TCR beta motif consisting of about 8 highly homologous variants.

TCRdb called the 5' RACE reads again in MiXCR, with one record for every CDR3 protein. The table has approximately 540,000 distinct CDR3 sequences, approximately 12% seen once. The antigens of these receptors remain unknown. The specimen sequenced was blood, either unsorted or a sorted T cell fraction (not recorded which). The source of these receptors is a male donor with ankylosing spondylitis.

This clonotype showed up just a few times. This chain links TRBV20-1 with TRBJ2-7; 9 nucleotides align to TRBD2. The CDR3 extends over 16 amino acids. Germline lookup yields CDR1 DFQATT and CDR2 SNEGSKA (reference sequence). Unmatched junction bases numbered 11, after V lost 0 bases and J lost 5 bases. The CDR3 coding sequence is TGCAGTGCTAGAGACCTCGGGGTAGCGGGAGTCCACGAGCAGTACTTC. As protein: CSARDLGVAGVHEQYF.

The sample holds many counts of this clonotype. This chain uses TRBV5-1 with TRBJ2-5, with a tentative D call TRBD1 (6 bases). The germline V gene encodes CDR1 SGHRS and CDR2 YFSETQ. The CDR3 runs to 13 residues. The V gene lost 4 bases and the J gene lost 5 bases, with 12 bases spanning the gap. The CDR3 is CASSGGHRETQYF. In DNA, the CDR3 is TGCGCCAGCAGCGGGGGCCATCGGGAGACCCAGTACTTC.

In DNA form, the CDR3 reads TGTGCCAGCAAGGAGCTACGGGAGCCCTACAATGAGCAGTTCTTC. It yields the protein CASKELREPYNEQFF. The rearrangement links TRBV2 to TRBJ2-1, with TRBD2 as a possible D gene (6 bases). The germline V gene has CDR1 SNHLY and CDR2 FYNNEI. The CDR3 length is 15 residues. Trimming removed 7 bases from V and 2 bases from J, with 15 bases in between. The full variable domain, in which reference TRBV2 and TRBJ2-1 provide the parts outside the CDR3, is EPEVTQTPSHQVTQMGQEVILRCVPISNHLYFYWYRQILGQKVEFLVSFYNNEISEKSEIFDDQFSVERPDGSNFTLKIRSTKLEDSAMYFCASKELREPYNEQFFGPGTRLTVL.

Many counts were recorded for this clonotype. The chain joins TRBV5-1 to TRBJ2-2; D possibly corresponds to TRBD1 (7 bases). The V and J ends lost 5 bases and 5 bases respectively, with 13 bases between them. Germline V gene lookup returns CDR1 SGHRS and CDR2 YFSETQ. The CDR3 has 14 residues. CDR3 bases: TGCGCCAGCAGGCTGACAGGGACTACCGGGGAGCTGTTTTTT. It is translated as CASRLTGTTGELFF.

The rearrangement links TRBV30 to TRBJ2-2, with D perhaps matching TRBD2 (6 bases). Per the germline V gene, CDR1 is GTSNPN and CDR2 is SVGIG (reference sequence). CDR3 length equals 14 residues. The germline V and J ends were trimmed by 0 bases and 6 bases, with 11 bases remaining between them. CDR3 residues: CAWSVGGGPGELFF. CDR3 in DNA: TGTGCCTGGAGTGTAGGCGGAGGGCCCGGGGAGCTGTTTTTT.

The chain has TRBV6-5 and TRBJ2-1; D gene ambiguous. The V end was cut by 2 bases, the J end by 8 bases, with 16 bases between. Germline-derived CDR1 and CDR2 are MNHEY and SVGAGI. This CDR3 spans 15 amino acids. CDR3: CASSYEVRLHDEQFF. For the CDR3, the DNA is TGTGCCAGCAGTTACGAAGTACGACTTCATGATGAGCAGTTCTTC.

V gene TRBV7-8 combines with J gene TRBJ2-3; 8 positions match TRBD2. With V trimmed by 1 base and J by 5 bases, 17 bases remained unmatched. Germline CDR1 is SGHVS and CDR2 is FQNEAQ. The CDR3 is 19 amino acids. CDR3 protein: CASSLVLSGGEMKGDTQYF. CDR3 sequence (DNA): TGTGCCAGCAGCTTAGTCCTTTCGGGAGGGGAAATGAAAGGAGATACGCAGTATTTT. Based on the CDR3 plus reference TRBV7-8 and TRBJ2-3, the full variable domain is GAGVSQSPRYKVAKRGQDVALRCDPISGHVSLFWYQQALGQGPEFLTYFQNEAQLDKSGLPSDRFFAERPEGSVSTLKIQRTQQEDSAVYLCASSLVLSGGEMKGDTQYFGPGTRLTVL.

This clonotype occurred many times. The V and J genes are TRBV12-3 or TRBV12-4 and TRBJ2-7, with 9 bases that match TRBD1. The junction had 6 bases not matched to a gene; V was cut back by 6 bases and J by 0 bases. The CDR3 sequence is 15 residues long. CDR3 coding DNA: TGTGCCAGCAGCCCGGGACAGGGAAGCTCCTACGAGCAGTACGTC. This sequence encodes CASSPGQGSSYEQYV.

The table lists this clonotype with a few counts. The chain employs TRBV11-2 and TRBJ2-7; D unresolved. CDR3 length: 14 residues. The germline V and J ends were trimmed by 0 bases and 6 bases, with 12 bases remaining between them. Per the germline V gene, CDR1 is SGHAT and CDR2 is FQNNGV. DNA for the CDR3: TGTGCCAGCAGCTTAGATCTCCACTTGGGCGAGCAGTACTTC. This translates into CASSLDLHLGEQYF.

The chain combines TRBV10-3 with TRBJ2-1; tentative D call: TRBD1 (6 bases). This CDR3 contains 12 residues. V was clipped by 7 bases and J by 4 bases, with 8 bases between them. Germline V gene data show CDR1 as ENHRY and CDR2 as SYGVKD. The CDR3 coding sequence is TGTGCCATCAATGGACAGTACAATGAGCAGTTCTTC. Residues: CAINGQYNEQFF.

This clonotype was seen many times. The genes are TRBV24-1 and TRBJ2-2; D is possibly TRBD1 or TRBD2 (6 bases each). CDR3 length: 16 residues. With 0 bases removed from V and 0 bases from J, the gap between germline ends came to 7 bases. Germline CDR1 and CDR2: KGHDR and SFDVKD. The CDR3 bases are TGTGCCACCAGTGATTTGAGGGGGGCGAACACCGGGGAGCTGTTTTTT. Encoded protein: CATSDLRGANTGELFF.

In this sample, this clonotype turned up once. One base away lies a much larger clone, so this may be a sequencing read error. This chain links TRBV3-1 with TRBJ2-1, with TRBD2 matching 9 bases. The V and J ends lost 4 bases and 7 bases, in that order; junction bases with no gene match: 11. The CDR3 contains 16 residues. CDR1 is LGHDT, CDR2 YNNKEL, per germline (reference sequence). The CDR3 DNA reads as TGTGCCAGCAGCCCAAGAGGGACTAGCAGTAAAAATGAGCAGTTCTTC. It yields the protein CASSPRGTSSKNEQFF.

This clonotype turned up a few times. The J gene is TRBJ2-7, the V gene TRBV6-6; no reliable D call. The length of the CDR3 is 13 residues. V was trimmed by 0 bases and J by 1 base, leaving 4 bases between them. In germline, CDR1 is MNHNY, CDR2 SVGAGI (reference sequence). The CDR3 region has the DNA TGTGCCAGCAGTTACTCGCATTCCTACGAGCAGTACTTC. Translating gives CASSYSHSYEQYF.

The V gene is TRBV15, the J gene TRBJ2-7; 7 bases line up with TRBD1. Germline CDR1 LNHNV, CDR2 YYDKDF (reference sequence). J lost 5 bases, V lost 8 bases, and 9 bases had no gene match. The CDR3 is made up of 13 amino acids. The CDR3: CATSSDRDDEQYV. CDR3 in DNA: TGTGCCACCTCCTCTGACAGGGACGACGAGCAGTACGTC.

The CDR3 nucleotides are TGCGCCAGCAGCCAAGAAAGCAGGGGAGGAGTCTACGAGCAGTACTTC. This translates into CASSQESRGGVYEQYF. The chain couples TRBV4-1 to TRBJ2-7; D assignment may be TRBD1 or TRBD2 (6 bases each). V was clipped by 0 bases and J by 3 bases, with 15 bases between them. The length of the CDR3 is 16 residues. Germline CDR1 MGHRA, CDR2 YSYEKL.

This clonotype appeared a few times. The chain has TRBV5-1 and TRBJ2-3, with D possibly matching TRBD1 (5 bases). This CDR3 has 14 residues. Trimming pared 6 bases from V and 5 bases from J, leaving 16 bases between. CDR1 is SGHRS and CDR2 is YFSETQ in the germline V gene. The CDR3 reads CASKSWPREDTQYF. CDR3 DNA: TGCGCCAGCAAATCCTGGCCCAGGGAAGATACGCAGTATTTT.

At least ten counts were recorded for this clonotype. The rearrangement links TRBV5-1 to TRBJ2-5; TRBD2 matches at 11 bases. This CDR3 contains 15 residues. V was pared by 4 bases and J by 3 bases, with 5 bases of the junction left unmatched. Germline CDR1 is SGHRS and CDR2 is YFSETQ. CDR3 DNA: TGCGCCAGCAGCCTTCAGGGACTAGCGGAAGAGACCCAGTACTTC. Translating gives CASSLQGLAEETQYF.

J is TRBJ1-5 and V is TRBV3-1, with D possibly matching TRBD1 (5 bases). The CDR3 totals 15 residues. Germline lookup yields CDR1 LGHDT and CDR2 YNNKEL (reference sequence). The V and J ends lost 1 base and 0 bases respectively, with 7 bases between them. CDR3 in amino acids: CASSQGGVSNQPQHF. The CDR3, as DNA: TGTGCCAGCAGCCAAGGAGGGGTTAGCAATCAGCCCCAGCATTTT.

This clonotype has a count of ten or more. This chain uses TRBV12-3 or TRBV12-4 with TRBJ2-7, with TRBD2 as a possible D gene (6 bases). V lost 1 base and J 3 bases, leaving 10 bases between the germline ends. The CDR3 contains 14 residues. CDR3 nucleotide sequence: TGTGCCAGCAGTTTAGGCTTAGCGGTCTACGAGCAGTACTTC. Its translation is CASSLGLAVYEQYF.

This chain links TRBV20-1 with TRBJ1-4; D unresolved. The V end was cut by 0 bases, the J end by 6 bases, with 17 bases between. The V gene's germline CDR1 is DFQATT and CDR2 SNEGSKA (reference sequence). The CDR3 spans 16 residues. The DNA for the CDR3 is TGCAGTGCTAGAGATATATCAGGAGGCGGGGATGAAAAACTGTTTTTT. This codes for CSARDISGGGDEKLFF.

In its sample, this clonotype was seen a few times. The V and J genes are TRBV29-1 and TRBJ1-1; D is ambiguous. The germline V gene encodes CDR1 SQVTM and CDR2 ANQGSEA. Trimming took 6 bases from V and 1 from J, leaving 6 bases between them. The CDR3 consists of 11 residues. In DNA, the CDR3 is TGCAGCGTAACCCGGAACACTGAAGCTTTCTTT. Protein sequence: CSVTRNTEAFF. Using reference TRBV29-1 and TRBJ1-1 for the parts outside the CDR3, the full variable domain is SAVISQKPSRDICQRGTSLTIQCQVDSQVTMMFWYRQQPGQSLTLIATANQGSEATYESGFVIDKFPISRPNLTFSTLTVSNMSPEDSSIYLCSVTRNTEAFFGQGTRLTVV.

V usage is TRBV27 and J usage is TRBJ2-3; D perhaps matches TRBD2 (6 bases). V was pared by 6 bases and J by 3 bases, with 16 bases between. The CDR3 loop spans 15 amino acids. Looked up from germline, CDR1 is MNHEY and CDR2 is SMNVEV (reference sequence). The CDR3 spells CASRGAGMGTDTQYF. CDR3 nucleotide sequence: TGTGCCAGCAGAGGGGCGGGAATGGGGACAGATACGCAGTATTTT.

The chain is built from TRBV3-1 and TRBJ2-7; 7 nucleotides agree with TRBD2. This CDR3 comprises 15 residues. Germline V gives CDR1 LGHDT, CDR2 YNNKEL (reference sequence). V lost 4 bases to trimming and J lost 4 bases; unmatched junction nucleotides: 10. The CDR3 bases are TGTGCCAGCAGCCCATGGACTCTCGGGGGGTACGAGCAGTACTTC. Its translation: CASSPWTLGGYEQYF.

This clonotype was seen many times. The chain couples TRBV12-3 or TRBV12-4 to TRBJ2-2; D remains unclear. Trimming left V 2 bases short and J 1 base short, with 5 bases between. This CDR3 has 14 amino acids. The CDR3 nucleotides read TGTGCCAGCAGTTTAATAAGGAACACCGGGGAGCTGTTTTTT. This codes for CASSLIRNTGELFF.

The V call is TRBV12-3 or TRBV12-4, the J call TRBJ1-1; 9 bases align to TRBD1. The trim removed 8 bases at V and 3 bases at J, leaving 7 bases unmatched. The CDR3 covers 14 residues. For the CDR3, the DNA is TGTGCCAGCTACTACAGGGGGCGTCACACTGAAGCTTTCTTT. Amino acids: CASYYRGRHTEAFF.

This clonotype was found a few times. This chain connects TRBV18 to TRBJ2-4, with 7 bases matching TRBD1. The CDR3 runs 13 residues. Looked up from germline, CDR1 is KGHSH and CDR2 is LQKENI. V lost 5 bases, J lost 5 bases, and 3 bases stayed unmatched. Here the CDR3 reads CASSRDSQNIQYF. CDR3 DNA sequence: TGTGCCAGCTCAAGGGACAGTCAAAACATTCAGTACTTC.

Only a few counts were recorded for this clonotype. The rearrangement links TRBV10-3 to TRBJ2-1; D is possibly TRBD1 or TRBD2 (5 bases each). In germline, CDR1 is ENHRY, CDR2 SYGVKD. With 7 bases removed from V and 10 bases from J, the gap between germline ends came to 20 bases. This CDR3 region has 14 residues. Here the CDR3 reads CAIMPGPSLGEQFF. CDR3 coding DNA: TGTGCCATCATGCCGGGACCTTCTCTGGGAGAGCAGTTCTTC.

CDR3 protein: CASSEGELPYQETQYF. The CDR3, as DNA: TGCGCCAGCAGTGAGGGGGAGCTACCCTACCAAGAGACCCAGTACTTC. The V gene is TRBV10-2, the J gene TRBJ2-5; a weak D match, TRBD2 (5 bases). CDR1 and CDR2 from the germline V gene are WSHSY and SAAADI. The ends were cut back, 2 bases at V and 0 bases at J, with 13 bases in the middle. The CDR3 is made up of 16 amino acids.

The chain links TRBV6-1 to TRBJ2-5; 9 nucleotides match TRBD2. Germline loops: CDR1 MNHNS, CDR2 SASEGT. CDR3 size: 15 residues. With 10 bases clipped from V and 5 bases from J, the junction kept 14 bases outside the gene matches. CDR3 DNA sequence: TGTGCCACCCAGAGGGCTAGCGGGATACAGGAGACCCAGTACTTC. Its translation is CATQRASGIQETQYF.

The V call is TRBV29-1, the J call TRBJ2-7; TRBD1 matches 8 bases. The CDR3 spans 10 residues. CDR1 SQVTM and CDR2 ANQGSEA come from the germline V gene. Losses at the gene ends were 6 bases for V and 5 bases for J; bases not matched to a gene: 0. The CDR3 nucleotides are TGCAGCGTGGGACAGGACGAGCAGTACTTC. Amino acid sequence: CSVGQDEQYF.

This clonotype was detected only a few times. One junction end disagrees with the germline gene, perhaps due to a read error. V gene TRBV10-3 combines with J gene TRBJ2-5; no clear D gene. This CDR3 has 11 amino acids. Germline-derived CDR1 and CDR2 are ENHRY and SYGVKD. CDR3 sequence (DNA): TGTGCCGTCAGTGAATCGGAGACCCAGTACTTC. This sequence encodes CAVSESETQYF.

The CDR3 nucleotides are TGTGCCAGCACCGTCCGGACTAGCGGGAGCAATGAGCAGTTCTTC. Amino acids: CASTVRTSGSNEQFF. The chain recombines TRBV7-2 with TRBJ2-1; 13 nucleotides match TRBD2. Losses at the gene ends were 7 bases for V and 6 bases for J; bases not matched to a gene: 6. Per germline, CDR1 SGHTA and CDR2 FQGNSA. This CDR3 has 15 amino acids.